This T cell receptor beta chain stems from a study of technical replicates of blood from several donors. The data were produced by immunoSEQ multiplex PCR, yet TCRdb's version contains in-frame clones alone and is incomplete. Among under 85,000 clones listed, about nine tenths were seen once. The CDR3 sequence is 13 residues long. Losses at the gene ends were 11 bases for V and 3 bases for J; bases not matched to a gene: 8. Germline V gene lookup returns CDR1 LNHDA and CDR2 SQIVND (reference sequence). The rearrangement links TRBV19 to TRBJ2-7, with 9 bases identical to TRBD1. Sequences were obtained from T cells isolated from PBMCs. The sequence was obtained from a human donor in good health. This chain's CDR3 is CALLTGQGYEQYF. The DNA for the CDR3 is TGTGCCCTCCTAACGGGACAGGGCTACGAGCAGTACTTC.